This T cell receptor (beta chain) was captured in a study of shared clonotypes between healthy human individuals. Across the whole study: Donors had three CD4 naive, three CD4 memory, two CD8 naive and one CD8 memory plate apiece.

At deep level, the assay was performed. Libraries were prepared by immunoSEQ multiplex PCR; TCRdb keeps only in-frame clonotypes and omits some of them. Among millions of clones listed, more than 85% were seen once. As for this clone: No antigen is known for it.

Study results and caveats: Donor clonotype sharing was expected to depend on sequencing depth.

Sequencing was done on a sample of naive CD4+ T cells from PBMCs. Subset indicated: CD45RA+ positively selected. This TCR was recovered from a man aged 18 to 30 in good health. Some clones in this sample may be carry-over from other donors' samples.

CDR3 protein: CASSEGTPGRYTF. The DNA for the CDR3 is TGTGCCAGCAGTGAGGGGACCCCCGGCCGCTACACCTTC. This chain uses TRBV6-1 with TRBJ1-2, with D possibly TRBD1 on 5 matching bases. Germline V gene lookup returns CDR1 MNHNS and CDR2 SASEGT. The germline V and J ends were trimmed by 3 bases and 9 bases, with 14 bases remaining between them. The CDR3 runs 13 residues.